This entry lists 24 T cell receptor beta chains sequenced from one sample in a study of blood T cell repertoires in COVID-19. The data were produced by immunoSEQ multiplex PCR, yet TCRdb's version contains in-frame clones alone and is incomplete. The sample holds around 270,000 clones, roughly 86% seen once. Sequencing was performed on peripheral blood. The receptors stem from a woman aged 50 to 65 with acute or convalescent COVID-19.

This chain joins TRBV20-1 and TRBJ2-1; TRBD2 agrees at 8 bases. The CDR3 loop spans 16 amino acids. CDR1 is DFQATT and CDR2 is SNEGSKA in the germline V gene (reference sequence). V was clipped by 3 bases and J by 4 bases; unmatched bases: 11. The CDR3 sequence is CSASDSASGRYNEQFF. Here the CDR3 DNA reads TGCAGTGCTAGTGACTCCGCAAGCGGGAGATACAATGAGCAGTTCTTC.

The chain recombines TRBV19 with TRBJ1-3, with a tentative D call TRBD1 (5 bases). The V end was cut by 1 base, the J end by 3 bases, with 7 bases between. Germline V lookup: CDR1 LNHDA, CDR2 SQIVND (reference sequence). There are 14 residues in the CDR3. CDR3 in amino acids: CASSIGQIGNTIYF. The CDR3, as DNA: TGTGCCAGTAGTATAGGACAGATTGGAAACACCATATATTTT.

The chain has TRBV5-5 and TRBJ1-1, with 10 bases that match TRBD1. V shed 2 bases, J shed 4 bases, and the junction held 8 bases outside the gene matches. The CDR3 sequence is 16 residues long. CDR1 is SGHKS and CDR2 is YYEKEE in the germline V gene (reference sequence). CDR3 coding DNA: TGTGCCAGCAGCTTCCAGACAGGGGGCGCGGCCACTGAAGCTTTCTTT. It codes for CASSFQTGGAATEAFF.

The V call is TRBV4-1, the J call TRBJ2-7; D gene ambiguous. This CDR3 is 16 amino acids long. V was clipped by 1 base and J by 4 bases, with 17 bases between them. Germline values: CDR1 MGHRA, CDR2 YSYEKL. CDR3 amino acids: CASSQGSEYIAYEQYF. The CDR3, as DNA: TGCGCCAGCAGCCAAGGAAGTGAATACATCGCTTACGAGCAGTACTTC.

The V call is TRBV5-1, the J call TRBJ2-5, with TRBD1 matching over 10 bases. CDR3 size: 15 residues. The V gene's germline CDR1 is SGHRS and CDR2 YFSETQ. The V and J ends lost 4 bases and 3 bases, in that order; junction bases with no gene match: 6. For the CDR3, the DNA is TGCGCCAGCAGCGCCACCGGGACAGGGGAAGAGACCCAGTACTTC. It translates to CASSATGTGEETQYF.

This clone was picked up one time. The J gene is TRBJ1-4, the V gene TRBV6-5; 7 positions agree with TRBD1. CDR3 size: 13 residues. The V gene's germline CDR1 is MNHEY and CDR2 SVGAGI. The J segment lost 6 bases and the V segment lost 8 bases, leaving 6 bases of the junction unmatched. The CDR3 loop is CASRTGRYEKLFF. CDR3 DNA: TGTGCCAGCCGGACAGGCCGGTATGAAAAACTGTTTTTT.

This chain connects TRBV7-2 to TRBJ1-1; 7 positions match TRBD1. Germline CDR1 is SGHTA and CDR2 is FQGNSA. There are 15 residues in the CDR3. The junction had 10 bases not matched to a gene; V was cut back by 5 bases and J by 4 bases. For the CDR3, the DNA is TGTGCCAGCAGCCCCAGACAGGGCGCCGGCACTGAAGCTTTCTTT. This encodes CASSPRQGAGTEAFF.

J is TRBJ1-2 and V is TRBV7-8; D gene unclear. Germline lookup yields CDR1 SGHVS and CDR2 FQNEAQ. Trimming cost V 0 bases and J 5 bases, with 7 bases left between them. This CDR3 contains 13 residues. CDR3 DNA sequence: TGTGCCAGCAGCTTAGCGTTGGAGTATGGCTACACCTTC. The encoded protein is CASSLALEYGYTF.

The J gene is TRBJ2-7, the V gene TRBV18, with 9 bases matching TRBD1. The CDR3 runs to 15 residues. J was trimmed by 4 bases and V by 0 bases; bases with no gene match: 4. Germline lookup yields CDR1 KGHSH and CDR2 LQKENI. The CDR3 DNA reads as TGTGCCAGCTCACCACCGGGACAGGGACCATACGAGCAGTACTTC. As protein: CASSPPGQGPYEQYF.

This clone was detected once. The chain joins TRBV3-1 (or the pseudogene TRBV3-2) to TRBJ2-1; a possible D gene is TRBD1 (6 bases). This CDR3 is 17 amino acids long. Trimming left V 4 bases short and J 2 bases short, with 18 bases between. Germline CDR1 and CDR2: LGHDT and YNNKEL (reference sequence). The CDR3 protein is CASSPSKGDFTYNEQFF. The CDR3 nucleotides are TGTGCCAGCAGCCCCTCGAAGGGGGATTTTACCTACAATGAGCAGTTCTTC.

This chain links TRBV9 with TRBJ2-3; 7 bases line up with TRBD2. V was clipped by 0 bases and J by 4 bases; unmatched bases: 8. The CDR3 has 16 amino acids. In germline, CDR1 is SGDLS, CDR2 YYNGEE. DNA of the CDR3: TGTGCCAGCAGCGTAGAGCGCGGGAGTCGCGCAGATACGCAGTATTTT. Amino acids: CASSVERGSRADTQYF.

The genes are TRBV4-2 and TRBJ1-1, with unresolved D. This CDR3 contains 11 residues. V shed 0 bases and J shed 12 bases, with 8 bases lying between them. Germline CDR1 reads LGHNA; CDR2 reads YNFKEQ. The DNA of the CDR3 is TGTGCCAGCAGCCAAGATGAACAAACTTTCTTT. Encoded protein: CASSQDEQTFF.

The chain combines TRBV19 with TRBJ1-1; maybe TRBD1 (5 bases). The CDR3 length is 13 residues. Germline V gene sequence: CDR1 LNHDA, CDR2 SQIVND (reference sequence). V shed 3 bases and J shed 5 bases, with 10 bases lying between them. CDR3 bases: TGTGCCAGTAGTATGTTCCCAGGGACTGAAGCTTTCTTT. Translated, it gives CASSMFPGTEAFF.

The J gene is TRBJ2-1, the V gene TRBV2, with 14 bases fitting TRBD2. The germline CDR1 and CDR2 sequences are SNHLY and FYNNEI. Trimming cost V 6 bases and J 9 bases; bases outside gene matches: 7. The CDR3 is 15 amino acids. This chain's CDR3 is CASSGGLAGVSEQFF. In nucleotides, the CDR3 is TGTGCCAGCAGCGGGGGACTAGCGGGAGTTAGTGAGCAGTTCTTC.

This chain connects TRBV7-3 to TRBJ2-1, with 9 bases matching TRBD2. This CDR3 has 12 amino acids. The trim removed 5 bases at V and 16 bases at J, leaving 9 bases unmatched. CDR1 is SGHTA, CDR2 FQGTGA, per germline. Here the CDR3 reads CASSASSGIFFF. In nucleotides, the CDR3 is TGTGCCAGCAGCGCATCTAGCGGGATTTTTTTCTTC.

V is TRBV4-1 and J is TRBJ1-5; D remains ambiguous. V lost 1 base and J lost 6, with 25 bases in between. The germline CDR1 and CDR2 sequences are MGHRA and YSYEKL. The CDR3 spans 19 residues. In DNA form, the CDR3 reads TGCGCCAGCAGCCAAGTGGGAACCCATATGCGGGTTCGGCGTCAGCCCCAGCATTTT. Translating gives CASSQVGTHMRVRRQPQHF.

V usage is TRBV7-3 and J usage is TRBJ2-3; the match to TRBD1 covers 10 bases. Looked up from germline, CDR1 is SGHTA and CDR2 is FQGTGA. The V segment lost 4 bases and the J segment 2 bases; nucleotides outside the gene matches: 3. The CDR3 consists of 15 residues. Here the CDR3 DNA reads TGTGCCAGCAGCTATGGGACAGGGGACACAGATACGCAGTATTTT. Translated: CASSYGTGDTDTQYF.

This chain links TRBV5-1 with TRBJ2-3; D possibly corresponds to TRBD2 (5 bases). The CDR3 spans 14 residues. CDR1 and CDR2 from the germline V gene are SGHRS and YFSETQ. The V end lost 2 bases, the J end lost 1 base, and 8 bases lay between the germline ends. CDR3: CASSLRTGTDTQYF. CDR3 DNA: TGCGCCAGCAGCTTACGGACTGGCACAGATACGCAGTATTTT.

The chain has TRBV2 and TRBJ1-5, with 8 bases matching TRBD1. V dropped 5 bases and J dropped 6; count of bases not matched to a gene: 9. This CDR3 region has 15 residues. Germline lookup yields CDR1 SNHLY and CDR2 FYNNEI. CDR3 DNA: TGTGCCAGCAGTTTTAACAGGGGGGGGGTTCAGCCCCAGCATTTT. Translated: CASSFNRGGVQPQHF.

This clone turned up a few times. The chain combines TRBV6-1 with TRBJ1-6, with a possible D match to TRBD1 (5 bases). CDR3 length equals 17 residues. V lost 2 bases, J lost 5 bases, and 16 bases lay in between. The germline gives CDR1 MNHNS, CDR2 SASEGT. CDR3 region: CASSERGGGLDNSPLHF. In nucleotides, the CDR3 is TGTGCCAGCAGTGAAAGGGGAGGAGGGTTGGATAATTCACCCCTCCACTTT.

The chain recombines TRBV24-1 with TRBJ1-2, with D tentatively TRBD1 (6 bases). CDR3 length: 15 residues. V was cut by 4 bases and J by 6 bases, with 17 bases left in between. The germline V gene encodes CDR1 KGHDR and CDR2 SFDVKD. CDR3 DNA sequence: TGTGCCACCAGTGACCCAGTGGGGGGGCGAGATGGCTACACCTTC. This translates into CATSDPVGGRDGYTF.

The V call is TRBV19, the J call TRBJ2-7; D perhaps matches TRBD2 (6 bases). In germline, CDR1 is LNHDA, CDR2 SQIVND (reference sequence). This CDR3 has 14 residues. Trimming stripped 1 base from V and 0 bases from J, with 7 bases between. The CDR3 here is CASSIGRGSYEQYF. The DNA for the CDR3 is TGTGCCAGTAGTATAGGGAGGGGCTCCTACGAGCAGTACTTC. Variable domain in full (rest from reference TRBV19 and TRBJ2-7): DGGITQSPKYLFRKEGQNVTLSCEQNLNHDAMYWYRQDPGQGLRLIYYSQIVNDFQKGDIAEGYSVSREKKESFPLTVTSAQKNPTAFYLCASSIGRGSYEQYFGPGTRLTVT.

This clone showed up just once. The chain recombines TRBV7-2 with TRBJ2-7; D perhaps matches TRBD2 (6 bases). CDR1 is SGHTA, CDR2 FQGNSA, per germline. The CDR3 spans 13 residues. The germline V and J ends were trimmed by 3 bases and 3 bases, with 9 bases remaining between them. This chain's CDR3 is CASSLGGDYEQYF. The CDR3 region has the DNA TGTGCCAGCAGCTTGGGCGGGGACTACGAGCAGTACTTC.

The chain combines TRBV27 with TRBJ1-2; 7 positions agree with TRBD1. Germline lookup yields CDR1 MNHEY and CDR2 SMNVEV (reference sequence). The CDR3 extends over 14 amino acids. Trimming removed 4 bases from V and 3 bases from J; junction bases left unmatched: 5. CDR3 residues: CASSSQGWDYGYTF. The CDR3 nucleotides read TGTGCCAGCAGTTCACAGGGGTGGGACTATGGCTACACCTTC.